The T cell receptor (beta chain) under discussion was sequenced for a study of technical replicates of blood from several donors. Germline trimming cut 6 bases from V and 5 bases from J; bases unmatched to any gene: 5. This CDR3 has 14 amino acids. Germline CDR1 reads SGHRS; CDR2 reads YFSETQ. The method was immunoSEQ multiplex PCR; TCRdb's version includes in-frame clones alone and lacks a portion of them. The sample shows 55,000 to 85,000 clones, approximately 97% of them seen only once. Specimen: T cells isolated from PBMCs. This TCR came from a human donor in good health. V is TRBV5-1 and J is TRBJ1-4, with 9 bases that match TRBD1. The CDR3 protein is CASTGTGRNEKLFF. CDR3 nucleotides: TGCGCCAGCACGGGGACAGGGAGAAATGAAAAACTGTTTTTT.